The TCR beta chain under discussion was sequenced for a study of T cell responses to AZD1222 COVID-19 vaccine. As regards this clone: Its antigen is unidentified.

The assay was immunoSEQ multiplex PCR, and TCRdb's table has in-frame clones only and misses some. Counted here are 130,000 or so clones, roughly 86% occurring once; the ten biggest clones make up 9.5% to 15%. The study's findings and limits: Targets within unmutated variant regions were reportedly found for nearly half of spike-specific TCRs. The breadth and depth of Spike-specific TCRs increased once two AZD1222 doses had been given.

The CDR3 is 15 residues long. Germline trimming cut 4 bases from V and 3 bases from J; bases unmatched to any gene: 2. Germline V lookup: CDR1 SNHLY, CDR2 FYNNEI. The starting material was peripheral blood, obtained on day 0 of AZD1222 vaccination. This TCR was sampled from an adult in good health. V gene TRBV2 combines with J gene TRBJ2-7; 14 bases align to TRBD2. CDR3 DNA sequence: TGTGCCAGCAGTGGGGGACTAGCGGGGGTCTACGAGCAGTACTTC. This sequence encodes CASSGGLAGVYEQYF.